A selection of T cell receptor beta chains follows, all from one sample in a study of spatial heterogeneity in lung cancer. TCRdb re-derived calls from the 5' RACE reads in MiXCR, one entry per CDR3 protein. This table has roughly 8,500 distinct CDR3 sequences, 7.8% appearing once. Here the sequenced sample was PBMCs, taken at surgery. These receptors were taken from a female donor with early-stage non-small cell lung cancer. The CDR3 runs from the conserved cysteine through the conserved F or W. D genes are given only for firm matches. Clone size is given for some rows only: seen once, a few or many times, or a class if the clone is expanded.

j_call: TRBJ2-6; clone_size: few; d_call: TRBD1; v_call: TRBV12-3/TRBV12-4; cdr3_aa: CASGQGSGANVLTF; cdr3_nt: TGTGCCAGCGGACAGGGATCTGGGGCCAACGTCCTGACTTTC
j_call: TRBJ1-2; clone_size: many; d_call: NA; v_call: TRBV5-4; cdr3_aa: CASSPLSNYGYTF; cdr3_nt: TGTGCCAGCAGCCCACTTAGTAACTATGGCTACACCTTC
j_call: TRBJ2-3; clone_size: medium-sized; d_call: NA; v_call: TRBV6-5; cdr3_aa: CASSYSSRGTDTQYF; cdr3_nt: TGTGCCAGCAGTTACTCGTCCAGGGGCACAGATACGCAGTATTTT
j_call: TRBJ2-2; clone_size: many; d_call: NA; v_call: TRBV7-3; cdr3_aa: CASSLGGSTGELFF; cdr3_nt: TGTGCCAGCAGCTTAGGTGGTAGCACCGGGGAGCTGTTTTTT
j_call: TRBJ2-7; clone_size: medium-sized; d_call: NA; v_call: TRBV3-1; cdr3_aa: CASSQRTGSSYEQYF; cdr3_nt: TGTGCCAGCAGCCAACGAACGGGGAGCTCCTACGAGCAGTACTTC
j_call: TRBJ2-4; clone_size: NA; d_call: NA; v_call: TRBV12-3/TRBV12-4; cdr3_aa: CASKEELAKNIQYF; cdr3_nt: TGTGCCAGCAAGGAGGAATTAGCCAAAAACATTCAGTACTTC
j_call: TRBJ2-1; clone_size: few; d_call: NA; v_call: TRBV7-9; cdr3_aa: CASSLDKYDKGFF; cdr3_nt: TGTGCCAGCAGCTTGGATAAGTATGACAAAGGGTTCTTC
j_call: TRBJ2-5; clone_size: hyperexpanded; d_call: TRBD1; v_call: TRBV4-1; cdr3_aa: CASSQPMTGVEETQYF; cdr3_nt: TGCGCCAGCAGCCAGCCGATGACAGGGGTCGAAGAGACCCAGTACTTC
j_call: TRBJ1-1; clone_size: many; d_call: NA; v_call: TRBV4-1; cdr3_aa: CASSQDRGFTEAFF; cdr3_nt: TGCGCCAGCAGCCAAGATCGAGGGTTCACTGAAGCTTTCTTT
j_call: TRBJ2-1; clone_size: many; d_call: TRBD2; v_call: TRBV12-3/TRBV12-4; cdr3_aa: CASTKTGGLNEQFF; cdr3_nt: TGTGCCAGCACCAAGACGGGAGGACTTAATGAGCAGTTCTTC
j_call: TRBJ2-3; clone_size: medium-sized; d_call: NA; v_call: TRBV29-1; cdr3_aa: CSVGTGTPTDTQYF; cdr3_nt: TGCAGCGTGGGAACCGGGACGCCCACAGATACGCAGTATTTT
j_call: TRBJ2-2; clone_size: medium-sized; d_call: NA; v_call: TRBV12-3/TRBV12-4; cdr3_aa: CASSLPENTGELFF; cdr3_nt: TGTGCCAGCAGTTTACCCGAGAACACCGGGGAGCTGTTTTTT
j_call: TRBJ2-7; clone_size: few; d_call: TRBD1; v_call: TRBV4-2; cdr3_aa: CASSQTGTGLYEQYF; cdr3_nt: TGTGCCAGCAGCCAAACCGGGACAGGTCTCTACGAGCAGTACTTC
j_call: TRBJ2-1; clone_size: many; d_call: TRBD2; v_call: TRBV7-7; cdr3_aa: CASSLFAGGDYNEQFF; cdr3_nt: TGTGCTAGCAGCTTGTTTGCGGGAGGGGACTACAATGAGCAGTTCTTC
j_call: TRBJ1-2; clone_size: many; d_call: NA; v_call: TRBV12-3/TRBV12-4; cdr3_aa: CASSADRTNYGYTF; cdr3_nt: TGTGCCAGCAGTGCCGACAGAACTAACTATGGCTACACCTTC
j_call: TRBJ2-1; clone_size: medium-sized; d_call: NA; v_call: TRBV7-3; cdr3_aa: CASSLLRDANEQFF; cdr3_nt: TGTGCCAGCAGCTTATTGCGGGACGCTAATGAGCAGTTCTTC
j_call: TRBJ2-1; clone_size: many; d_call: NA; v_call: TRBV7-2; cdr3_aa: CASSLSAGSSYNEQFF; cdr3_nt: TGTGCCAGCAGCCTCTCGGCTGGGAGCTCCTACAATGAGCAGTTCTTC
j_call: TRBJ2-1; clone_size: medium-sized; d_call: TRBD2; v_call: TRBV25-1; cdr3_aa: CASRSGGSDEQFF; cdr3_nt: TGTGCCAGCAGAAGCGGGGGGTCGGATGAGCAGTTCTTC
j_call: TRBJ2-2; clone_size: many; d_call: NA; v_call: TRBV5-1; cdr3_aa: CASSKNTGELFF; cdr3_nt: TGCGCCAGCAGCAAGAACACCGGGGAGCTGTTTTTT
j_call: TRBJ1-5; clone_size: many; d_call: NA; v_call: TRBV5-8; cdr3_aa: CASSLEVGAGQPQHF; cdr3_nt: TGTGCCAGCAGCTTGGAGGTAGGGGCGGGTCAGCCCCAGCATTTT
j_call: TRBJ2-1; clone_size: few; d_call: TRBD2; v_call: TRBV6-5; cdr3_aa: CASSRRESYNEQFF; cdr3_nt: TGTGCCAGCAGTCGGCGGGAGAGTTACAATGAGCAGTTCTTC
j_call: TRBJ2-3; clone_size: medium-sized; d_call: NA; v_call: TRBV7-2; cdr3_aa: CASSASTTQYF; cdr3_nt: TGTGCCAGCAGCGCTAGCACTACGCAGTATTTT
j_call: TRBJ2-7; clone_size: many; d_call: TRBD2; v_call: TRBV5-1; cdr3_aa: CASSYEPSGRDYEQYF; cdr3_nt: TGCGCCAGCAGCTACGAACCTAGCGGGAGGGACTACGAGCAGTACTTC
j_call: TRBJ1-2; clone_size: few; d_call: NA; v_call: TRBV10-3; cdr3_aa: CAISEQNYGYTF; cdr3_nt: TGTGCCATCAGTGAGCAGAACTATGGCTACACCTTC
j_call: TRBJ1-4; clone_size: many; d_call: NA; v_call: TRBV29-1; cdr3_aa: CSVEEGGGSREKLFF; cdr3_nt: TGCAGCGTTGAAGAGGGAGGGGGAAGTCGTGAAAAACTGTTTTTT
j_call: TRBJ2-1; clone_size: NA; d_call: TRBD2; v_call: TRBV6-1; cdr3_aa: CASRAGLAGVNEQFF; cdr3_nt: TGTGCCAGCAGGGCCGGACTAGCGGGAGTAAATGAGCAGTTCTTC
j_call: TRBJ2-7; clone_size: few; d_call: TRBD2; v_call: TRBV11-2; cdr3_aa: CASSPGLAGGMGEQYF; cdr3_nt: TGTGCCAGCAGCCCCGGACTAGCGGGAGGGATGGGGGAGCAGTACTTC
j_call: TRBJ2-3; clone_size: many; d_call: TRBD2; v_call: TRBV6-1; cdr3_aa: CASSRMTSGGGDTQYF; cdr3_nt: TGTGCCAGCAGTAGGATGACTAGCGGGGGCGGAGATACGCAGTATTTT
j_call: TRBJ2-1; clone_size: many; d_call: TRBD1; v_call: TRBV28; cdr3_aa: CASSPHQGAGNEQFF; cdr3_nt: TGTGCCAGCAGTCCCCATCAGGGGGCAGGCAATGAGCAGTTCTTC
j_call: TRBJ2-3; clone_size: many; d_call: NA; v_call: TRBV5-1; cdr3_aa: CASSLGVGDRTDTQYF; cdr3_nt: TGCGCCAGCAGCTTGGGGGTCGGGGACCGCACAGATACGCAGTATTTT
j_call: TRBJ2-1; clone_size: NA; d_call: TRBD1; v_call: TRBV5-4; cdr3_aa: CASSSGQGEYNEQFF; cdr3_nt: TGTGCCAGCAGCTCGGGACAGGGGGAATACAATGAGCAGTTCTTC
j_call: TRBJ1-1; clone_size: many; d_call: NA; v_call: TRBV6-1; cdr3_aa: CASTTEPNTEAFF; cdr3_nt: TGTGCCAGTACGACAGAGCCGAACACTGAAGCTTTCTTT
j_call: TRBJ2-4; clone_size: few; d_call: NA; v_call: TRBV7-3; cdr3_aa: CASSSATVENIQYF; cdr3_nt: TGTGCCAGCAGCTCCGCGACAGTCGAAAACATTCAGTACTTC
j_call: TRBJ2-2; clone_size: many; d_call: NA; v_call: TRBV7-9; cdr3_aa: CASSKRTATDTGELFF; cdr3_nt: TGTGCCAGCAGCAAACGGACAGCCACGGACACCGGGGAGCTGTTTTTT
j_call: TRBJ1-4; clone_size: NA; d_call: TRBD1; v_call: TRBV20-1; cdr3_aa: CSALMGQTNEKLFF; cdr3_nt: TGCAGTGCTTTGATGGGACAGACGAATGAAAAACTGTTTTTT
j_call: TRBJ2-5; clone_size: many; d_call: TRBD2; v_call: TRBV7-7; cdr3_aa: CASSPQGGGQETQYF; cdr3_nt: TGTGCCAGCAGCCCCCAAGGCGGGGGGCAAGAGACCCAGTACTTC